These 22 T cell receptor beta chains came from one sample sequenced in a study of T cell responses to AZD1222 COVID-19 vaccine listed by TCRdb under 2021. Library creation used the immunoSEQ multiplex PCR assay. What TCRdb holds here is the immuneACCESS table cut down to in-frame rearrangements. Part of the clones is not present; checked against another copy, under half of the missing clones reflect an unresolved V gene, and the others are unexplained. The sample table records around 69,000 clones; around nine tenths of these occur just once. Together, the top ten hold about a tenth of the sample. The time point label, read with the paper, signifies: baseline before first vaccination. Sequenced material: peripheral blood, taken on day 0 of AZD1222 vaccination. The receptor set was obtained from an adult in good health.

This sequence joins TRBV29-1 and TRBJ1-5; 7 bases map to TRBD1. V lost 6 bases and J lost 4; bases outside the gene matches: 6. The CDR3 has 13 residues. Germline V gene lookup returns CDR1 SQVTM and CDR2 ANQGSEA. The CDR3, as DNA: TGCAGCGTCGCCGGACAGGAAAATCAGCCCCAGCATTTT. Translation: CSVAGQENQPQHF.

The V call is TRBV2, the J call TRBJ2-1; maybe TRBD1 (6 bases). The CDR3 sequence is 14 residues long. Per germline, CDR1 SNHLY and CDR2 FYNNEI. The V end lost 4 bases, the J end lost 6 bases, and 13 bases lay between the germline ends. The CDR3 protein is CASSGTGTPNEQFF. CDR3 nucleotide sequence: TGTGCCAGCAGTGGAACCGGGACACCCAATGAGCAGTTCTTC.

The chain carries TRBV5-8 and TRBJ1-5; possibly TRBD1 for D (5 bases). The CDR3 is 14 amino acids. Trimming cost V 0 bases and J 7 bases, with 11 bases left between them. CDR1 is SGHTS, CDR2 YDEGEE, per germline. As DNA, the CDR3 is TGTGCCAGCAGCTTGGTGGGGGATGGACAGCCCCAGCATTTT. This sequence encodes CASSLVGDGQPQHF.

This chain connects TRBV11-2 to TRBJ2-5; 7 bases align to TRBD2. The germline V gene has CDR1 SGHAT and CDR2 FQNNGV. This CDR3 contains 15 residues. V lost 3 bases and J lost 4; bases outside the gene matches: 8. The DNA of the CDR3 is TGTGCCAGCAGCTTTGGGACGGGGGGTTCAGAGACCCAGTACTTC. Translating it yields CASSFGTGGSETQYF.

The chain links TRBV7-9 to TRBJ2-6; D is ambiguous. Trimming pared 5 bases from V and 0 bases from J, leaving 5 bases between. The CDR3 totals 14 residues. Germline V gives CDR1 SEHNR, CDR2 FQNEAQ (reference sequence). The CDR3 nucleotides are TGTGCCAGCAGCAGGGCCTCTGGGGCCAACGTCCTGACTTTC. Residues: CASSRASGANVLTF.

This clone appeared once. The chain is built from TRBV16 and TRBJ1-4; TRBD1 is a possible D gene (5 bases). CDR3 length: 16 residues. Per the germline V gene, CDR1 is KGHSY and CDR2 is FQNENV. The ends were cut back, 1 base at V and 0 bases at J, with 9 bases in the middle. CDR3 amino acids: CASSQLGVATNEKLFF. As DNA, the CDR3 is TGTGCCAGCAGCCAATTAGGGGTCGCAACTAATGAAAAACTGTTTTTT.

The V and J genes are TRBV6-1 and TRBJ1-5; D is uncertain. The CDR3 runs to 14 residues. V gave up 2 bases and J gave up 3 bases, with 8 bases separating them. Germline lookup yields CDR1 MNHNS and CDR2 SASEGT. The CDR3 protein is CASSEPSVNQPQHF. As DNA, the CDR3 is TGTGCCAGCAGTGAACCGTCAGTCAATCAGCCCCAGCATTTT.

The chain recombines TRBV3-1 (or the pseudogene TRBV3-2) with TRBJ2-1; 10 bases map to TRBD2. Losses at the gene ends were 1 base for V and 10 bases for J; bases not matched to a gene: 7. The CDR3 runs to 15 residues. In germline, CDR1 is LGHDT, CDR2 YNNKEL (reference sequence). The CDR3 spells CASSQGLAGEGEQFF. The CDR3 nucleotides are TGTGCCAGCAGCCAAGGTCTAGCGGGAGAGGGGGAGCAGTTCTTC.

This clone has only a few counts. The chain carries TRBV19 and TRBJ1-2, with 8 nucleotides matching TRBD1. V lost 5 bases and J lost 3; bases outside the gene matches: 5. The CDR3 is made up of 14 amino acids. Looked up from germline, CDR1 is LNHDA and CDR2 is SQIVND (reference sequence). CDR3 amino acids: CASSDRGLDYGYTF. For the CDR3, the DNA is TGTGCCAGTAGTGACAGGGGATTGGACTATGGCTACACCTTC.

The genes are TRBV6-5 and TRBJ2-7; TRBD2 might be the D (5 bases). The V and J ends lost 6 bases and 2 bases respectively, with 14 bases between them. Germline V lookup: CDR1 MNHEY, CDR2 SVGAGI. The CDR3 loop spans 14 amino acids. The CDR3 region has the DNA TGTGCCAGCAGCCGAGACTATAGAACCTACGAGCAGTACGTC. Its translation: CASSRDYRTYEQYV.

The genes are TRBV9 and TRBJ2-1; 13 positions match TRBD2. The CDR3 spans 14 residues. Germline trimming cut 6 bases from V and 8 bases from J; bases unmatched to any gene: 5. The germline gives CDR1 SGDLS, CDR2 YYNGEE. The CDR3 region has the DNA TGTGCCAGCACGGGGACTAGCGGGACGGATGAGCAGTTCTTC. Residues: CASTGTSGTDEQFF.

The chain uses TRBV9 and TRBJ2-7, with a tentative D call TRBD2 (5 bases). The germline V and J ends were trimmed by 1 base and 4 bases, with 12 bases remaining between them. Germline lookup yields CDR1 SGDLS and CDR2 YYNGEE. This CDR3 has 14 amino acids. CDR3 protein: CASSVNPWEYEQYF. As DNA, the CDR3 is TGTGCCAGCAGCGTAAACCCCTGGGAGTACGAGCAGTACTTC.

The chain couples TRBV6-2 or TRBV6-3 to TRBJ1-6; perhaps TRBD1 as D (6 bases). V gave up 0 bases and J gave up 9 bases, with 15 bases separating them. Germline values: CDR1 MNHEY, CDR2 SVGEGT. There are 16 residues in the CDR3. CDR3 in amino acids: CASSYSRPQGASPLHF. CDR3 bases: TGTGCCAGCAGTTACTCGAGGCCACAGGGCGCTTCACCCCTCCACTTT.

The chain joins TRBV11-3 to TRBJ2-3; TRBD1 is a possible D gene (5 bases). Per germline, CDR1 SGHNT and CDR2 YENEEA. CDR3 length: 13 residues. V lost 4 bases and J 8 bases, leaving 13 bases between the germline ends. CDR3 amino acids: CASSSTRAGTQYF. The CDR3 region has the DNA TGTGCCAGCAGCTCCACCAGGGCCGGTACGCAGTATTTT.

The chain uses TRBV5-4 and TRBJ1-3; TRBD1 is a possible D gene (5 bases). The CDR3 is 16 amino acids. Trimming shortened V by 3 bases and J by 3 bases, and 16 bases separated the two germline ends. Germline values: CDR1 SGHNT, CDR2 YYREEE (reference sequence). CDR3 loop: CASSSPGGLGGNTIYF. The CDR3 DNA reads as TGTGCCAGCAGCTCCCCCGGGGGGTTAGGTGGAAACACCATATATTTT.

The chain recombines TRBV7-9 with TRBJ2-1; 8 nucleotides agree with TRBD2. V was pared by 5 bases and J by 7 bases, with 13 bases of the junction left unmatched. CDR1 and CDR2 from the germline V gene are SEHNR and FQNEAQ (reference sequence). The CDR3 length is 16 residues. The CDR3 sequence is CASSPAVVAGINEQFF. DNA for the CDR3: TGTGCCAGCAGCCCCGCAGTGGTAGCGGGAATAAATGAGCAGTTCTTC.

The chain has TRBV11-1 and TRBJ2-5; 11 positions agree with TRBD2. The CDR3 is 14 residues long. With 6 bases clipped from V and 0 bases from J, the junction kept 0 bases outside the gene matches. CDR1 is SGHAT, CDR2 FQDESV, per germline (reference sequence). In DNA, the CDR3 is TGTGCCAGCAGGACTAGCGGGGACCAAGAGACCCAGTACTTC. Amino acids: CASRTSGDQETQYF.

This clone appeared once. The genes are TRBV20-1 and TRBJ2-4; D possibly corresponds to TRBD1 (5 bases). V gave up 3 bases and J gave up 8 bases, with 8 bases separating them. Germline V gives CDR1 DFQATT, CDR2 SNEGSKA (reference sequence). CDR3 size: 11 residues. The DNA of the CDR3 is TGCAGTGCTAGGCAAGGGGACATTCAGTACTTC. This gives the protein CSARQGDIQYF.

The chain has TRBV27 and TRBJ1-6; perhaps TRBD1 as D (5 bases). The CDR3 runs to 15 residues. Looked up from germline, CDR1 is MNHEY and CDR2 is SMNVEV (reference sequence). V lost 5 bases to trimming and J lost 7 bases, with 15 bases between them. CDR3 region: CASSRLQERNSPLHF. As DNA, the CDR3 is TGTGCCAGCAGTCGGTTACAGGAAAGAAATTCACCCCTCCACTTT.

The CDR3 DNA reads as TGTGCCAGCAGGCCAGGGGGCTCCAGCTCCTACAATGAGCAGTTCTTC. Encoded protein: CASRPGGSSSYNEQFF. The V gene is TRBV27, the J gene TRBJ2-1, with TRBD1 identical over 8 bases. V was clipped by 6 bases and J by 0 bases; unmatched bases: 7. The V gene's germline CDR1 is MNHEY and CDR2 SMNVEV (reference sequence). The CDR3 extends over 16 amino acids.

This clone came up once. This chain's CDR3 is CASSIDLFGGYTEAFF. The CDR3 DNA reads as TGTGCCAGTAGTATAGATCTTTTTGGGGGTTACACTGAAGCTTTCTTT. V is TRBV19 and J is TRBJ1-1, with D perhaps matching TRBD1 (5 bases). The CDR3 is made up of 16 amino acids. Looked up from germline, CDR1 is LNHDA and CDR2 is SQIVND (reference sequence). V was cut by 0 bases and J by 3 bases, with 14 bases left in between.

The gene calls are TRBV4-1 and TRBJ2-4; unclear D gene. The CDR3 has 16 amino acids. Trimming removed 1 base at V and 1 base at J, with 11 bases between. Germline V gene sequence: CDR1 MGHRA, CDR2 YSYEKL. CDR3 nucleotide sequence: TGCGCCAGCAGCCAAGGCTCTGGAGAGGCCAAAAACATTCAGTACTTC. It is translated as CASSQGSGEAKNIQYF.